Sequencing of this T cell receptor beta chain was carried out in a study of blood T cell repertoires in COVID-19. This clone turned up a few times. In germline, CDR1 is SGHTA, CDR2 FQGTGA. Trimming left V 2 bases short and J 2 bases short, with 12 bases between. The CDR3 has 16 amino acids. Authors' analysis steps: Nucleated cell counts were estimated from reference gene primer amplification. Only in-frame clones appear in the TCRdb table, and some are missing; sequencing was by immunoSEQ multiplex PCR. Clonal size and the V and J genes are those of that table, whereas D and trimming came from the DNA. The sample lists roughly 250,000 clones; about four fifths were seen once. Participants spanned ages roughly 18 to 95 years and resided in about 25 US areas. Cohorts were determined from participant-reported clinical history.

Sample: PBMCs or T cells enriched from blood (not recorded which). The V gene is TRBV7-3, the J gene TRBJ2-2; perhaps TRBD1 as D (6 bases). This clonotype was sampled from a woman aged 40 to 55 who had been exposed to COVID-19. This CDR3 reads CASSLQGHLNTGELFF. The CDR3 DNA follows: TGTGCCAGCAGCTTACAGGGACACCTAAACACCGGGGAGCTGTTTTTT.